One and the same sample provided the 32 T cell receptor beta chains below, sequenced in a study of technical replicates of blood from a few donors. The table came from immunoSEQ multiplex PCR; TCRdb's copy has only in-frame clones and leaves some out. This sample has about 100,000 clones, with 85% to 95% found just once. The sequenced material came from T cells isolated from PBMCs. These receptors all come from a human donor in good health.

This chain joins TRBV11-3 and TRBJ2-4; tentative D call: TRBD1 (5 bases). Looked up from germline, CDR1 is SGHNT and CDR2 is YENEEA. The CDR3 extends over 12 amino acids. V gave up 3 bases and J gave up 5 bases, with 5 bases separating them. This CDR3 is CASSFRENIQYF. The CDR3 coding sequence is TGTGCCAGCAGCTTCAGGGAAAACATTCAGTACTTC.

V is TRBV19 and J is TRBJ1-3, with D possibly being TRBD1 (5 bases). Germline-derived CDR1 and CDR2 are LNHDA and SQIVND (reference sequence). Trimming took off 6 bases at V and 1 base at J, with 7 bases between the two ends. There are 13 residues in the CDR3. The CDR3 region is CASSRVSGNTIYF. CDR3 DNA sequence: TGTGCCAGTAGCAGGGTATCTGGAAACACCATATATTTT. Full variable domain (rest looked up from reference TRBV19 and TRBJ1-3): DGGITQSPKYLFRKEGQNVTLSCEQNLNHDAMYWYRQDPGQGLRLIYYSQIVNDFQKGDIAEGYSVSREKKESFPLTVTSAQKNPTAFYLCASSRVSGNTIYFGEGSWLTVV.

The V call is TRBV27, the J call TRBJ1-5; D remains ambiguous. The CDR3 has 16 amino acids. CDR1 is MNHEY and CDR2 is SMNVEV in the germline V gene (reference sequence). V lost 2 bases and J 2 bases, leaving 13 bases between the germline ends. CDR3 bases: TGTGCCAGCAGTTTAAGTACTGGGGAGCGCAATCAGCCCCAGCATTTT. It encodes CASSLSTGERNQPQHF.

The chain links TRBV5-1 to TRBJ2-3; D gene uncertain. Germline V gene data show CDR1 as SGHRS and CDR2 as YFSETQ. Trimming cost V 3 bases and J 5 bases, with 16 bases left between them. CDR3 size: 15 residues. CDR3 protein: CASSSEVTYVDTQYF. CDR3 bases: TGCGCCAGCAGCTCTGAGGTAACCTACGTAGATACGCAGTATTTT.

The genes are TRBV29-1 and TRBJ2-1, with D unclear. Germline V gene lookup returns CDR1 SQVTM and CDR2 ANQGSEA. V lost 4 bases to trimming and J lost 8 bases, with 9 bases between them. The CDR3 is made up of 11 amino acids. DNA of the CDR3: TGCAGCGTTGGTGTGGGCTATGAGCAGTTCTTC. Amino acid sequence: CSVGVGYEQFF.

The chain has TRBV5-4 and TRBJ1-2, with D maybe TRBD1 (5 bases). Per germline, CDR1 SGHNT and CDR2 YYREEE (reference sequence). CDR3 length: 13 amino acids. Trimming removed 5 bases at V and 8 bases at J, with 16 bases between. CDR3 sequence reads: CASRLRGSGGYTF. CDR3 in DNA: TGTGCCAGCAGATTGCGGGGGAGCGGGGGCTACACCTTC.

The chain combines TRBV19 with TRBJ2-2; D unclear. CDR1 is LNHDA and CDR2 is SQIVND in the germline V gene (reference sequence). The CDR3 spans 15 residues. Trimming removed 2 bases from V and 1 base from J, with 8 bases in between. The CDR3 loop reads CASSILPVNTGELFF. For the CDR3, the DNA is TGTGCCAGTAGTATACTCCCAGTGAACACCGGGGAGCTGTTTTTT.

The CDR3, as DNA: TGTGCCAGCAGCTTATCCGATGAGCAGTTCTTC. This encodes CASSLSDEQFF. The chain links TRBV7-3 to TRBJ2-1; D remains ambiguous. The V end lost 2 bases, the J end lost 8 bases, and 4 bases lay between the germline ends. CDR1 and CDR2 (germline): SGHTA, FQGTGA. This CDR3 is 11 amino acids long.

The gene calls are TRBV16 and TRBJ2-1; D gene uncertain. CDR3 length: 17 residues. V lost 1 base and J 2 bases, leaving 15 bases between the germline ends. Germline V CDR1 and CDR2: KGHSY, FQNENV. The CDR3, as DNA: TGTGCCAGCAGCCAATTGGGTTCGCTAGTGGCCTACAATGAGCAGTTCTTC. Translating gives CASSQLGSLVAYNEQFF.

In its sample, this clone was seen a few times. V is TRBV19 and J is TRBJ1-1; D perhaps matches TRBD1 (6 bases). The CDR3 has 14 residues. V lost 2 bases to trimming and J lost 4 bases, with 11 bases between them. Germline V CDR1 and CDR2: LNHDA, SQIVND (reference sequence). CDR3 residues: CASSITQGITEAFF. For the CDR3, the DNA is TGTGCCAGTAGTATAACACAGGGCATCACTGAAGCTTTCTTT.

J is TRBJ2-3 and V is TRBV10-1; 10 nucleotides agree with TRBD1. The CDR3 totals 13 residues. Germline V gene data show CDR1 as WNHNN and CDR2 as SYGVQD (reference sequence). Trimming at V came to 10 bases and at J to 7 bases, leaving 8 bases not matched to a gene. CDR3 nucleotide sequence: TGCGCCACTCGGGGGACAGGGGCCCATACGCAGTATTTT. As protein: CATRGTGAHTQYF.

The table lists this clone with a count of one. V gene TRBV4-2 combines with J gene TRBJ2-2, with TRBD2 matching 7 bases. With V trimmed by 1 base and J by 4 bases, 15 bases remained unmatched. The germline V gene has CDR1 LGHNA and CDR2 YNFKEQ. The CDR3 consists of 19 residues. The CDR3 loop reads CASSQVLGSGRGSTGELFF. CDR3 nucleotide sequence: TGTGCCAGCAGCCAAGTTCTTGGTAGCGGGCGGGGGTCCACCGGGGAGCTGTTTTTT.

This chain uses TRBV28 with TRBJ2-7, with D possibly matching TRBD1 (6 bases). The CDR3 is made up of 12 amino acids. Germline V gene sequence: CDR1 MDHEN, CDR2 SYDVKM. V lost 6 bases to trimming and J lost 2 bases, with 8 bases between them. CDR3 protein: CASRGQTYEQYF. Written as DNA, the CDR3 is TGTGCCAGCAGAGGACAGACCTACGAGCAGTACTTC.

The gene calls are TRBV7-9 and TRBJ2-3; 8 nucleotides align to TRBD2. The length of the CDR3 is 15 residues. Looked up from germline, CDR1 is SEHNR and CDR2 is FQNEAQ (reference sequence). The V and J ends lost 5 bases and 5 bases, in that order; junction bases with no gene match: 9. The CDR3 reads CASSLWREEEDTQYF. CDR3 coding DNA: TGTGCCAGCAGCCTTTGGCGGGAGGAAGAAGATACGCAGTATTTT.

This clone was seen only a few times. The CDR3 nucleotides read TGCAGCGTTGATCACAGGGGAGACACTGAAGCTTTCTTT. Translating it yields CSVDHRGDTEAFF. V is TRBV29-1 and J is TRBJ1-1; 7 bases are shared with TRBD1. CDR3 size: 13 residues. The ends lost 3 bases at V and 3 bases at J; junction bases unmatched: 4. Germline V gene data show CDR1 as SQVTM and CDR2 as ANQGSEA. The full variable domain, rest sourced from reference TRBV29-1 and TRBJ1-1, is SAVISQKPSRDICQRGTSLTIQCQVDSQVTMMFWYRQQPGQSLTLIATANQGSEATYESGFVIDKFPISRPNLTFSTLTVSNMSPEDSSIYLCSVDHRGDTEAFFGQGTRLTVV.

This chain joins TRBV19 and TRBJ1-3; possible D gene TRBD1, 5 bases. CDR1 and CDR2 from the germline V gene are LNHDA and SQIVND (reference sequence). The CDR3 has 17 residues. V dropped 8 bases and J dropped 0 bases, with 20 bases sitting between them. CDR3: CASWEGPLKSSGNTIYF. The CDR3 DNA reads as TGTGCCAGTTGGGAGGGACCTTTGAAGAGCTCTGGAAACACCATATATTTT.

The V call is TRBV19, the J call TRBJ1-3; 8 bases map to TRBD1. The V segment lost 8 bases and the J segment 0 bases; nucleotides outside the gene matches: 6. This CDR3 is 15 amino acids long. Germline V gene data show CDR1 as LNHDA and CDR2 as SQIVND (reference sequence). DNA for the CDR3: TGTGCCAGTTATCTCACAGGGGGCTCTGGAAACACCATATATTTT. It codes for CASYLTGGSGNTIYF.

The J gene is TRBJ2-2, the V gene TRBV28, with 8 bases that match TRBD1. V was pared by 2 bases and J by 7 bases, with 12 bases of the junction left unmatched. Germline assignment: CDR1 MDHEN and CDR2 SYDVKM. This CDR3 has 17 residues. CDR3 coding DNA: TGTGCCAGCAGTTTAACAGGACAGGGAAGGTTGGGCGGGGAGCTGTTTTTT. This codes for CASSLTGQGRLGGELFF.

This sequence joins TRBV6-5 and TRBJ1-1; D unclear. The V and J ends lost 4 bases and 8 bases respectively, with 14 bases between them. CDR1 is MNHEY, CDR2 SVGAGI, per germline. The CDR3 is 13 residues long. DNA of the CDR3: TGTGCCAGCAGTTTTAGAACGGGAGTAGAAGCTTTCTTT. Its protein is CASSFRTGVEAFF.

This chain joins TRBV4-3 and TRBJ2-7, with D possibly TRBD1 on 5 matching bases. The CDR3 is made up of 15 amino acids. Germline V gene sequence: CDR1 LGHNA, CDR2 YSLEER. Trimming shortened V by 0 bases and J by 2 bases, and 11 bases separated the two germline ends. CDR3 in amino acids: CASSQDRDFTYEQYF. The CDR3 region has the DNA TGCGCCAGCAGCCAAGACAGGGATTTTACCTACGAGCAGTACTTC.

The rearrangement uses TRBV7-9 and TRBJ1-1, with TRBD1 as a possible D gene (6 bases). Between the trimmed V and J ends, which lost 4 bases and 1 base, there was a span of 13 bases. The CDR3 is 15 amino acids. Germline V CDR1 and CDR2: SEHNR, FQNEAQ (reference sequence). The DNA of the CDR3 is TGTGCCAGCAGCTCCTTACAGGGACCGAACACTGAAGCTTTCTTT. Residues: CASSSLQGPNTEAFF.

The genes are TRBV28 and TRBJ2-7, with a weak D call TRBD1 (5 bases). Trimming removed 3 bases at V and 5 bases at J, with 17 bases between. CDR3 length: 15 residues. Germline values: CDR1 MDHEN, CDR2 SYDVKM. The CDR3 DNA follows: TGTGCCAGCAGTTTGGCAGGGCCCCAACGGGACGAGCAGTACTTC. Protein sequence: CASSLAGPQRDEQYF.

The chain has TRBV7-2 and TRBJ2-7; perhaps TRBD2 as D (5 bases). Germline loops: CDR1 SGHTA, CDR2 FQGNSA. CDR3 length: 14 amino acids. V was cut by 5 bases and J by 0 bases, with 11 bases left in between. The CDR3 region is CASSPRGPSYEQYF. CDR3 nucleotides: TGTGCCAGCAGCCCCCGAGGGCCCTCCTACGAGCAGTACTTC.

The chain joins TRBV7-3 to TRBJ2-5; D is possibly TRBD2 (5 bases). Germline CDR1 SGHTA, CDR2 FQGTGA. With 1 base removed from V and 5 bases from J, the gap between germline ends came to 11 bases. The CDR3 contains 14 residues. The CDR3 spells CASSLIAGDETQYF. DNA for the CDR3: TGTGCCAGCAGCTTAATTGCCGGGGATGAGACCCAGTACTTC.

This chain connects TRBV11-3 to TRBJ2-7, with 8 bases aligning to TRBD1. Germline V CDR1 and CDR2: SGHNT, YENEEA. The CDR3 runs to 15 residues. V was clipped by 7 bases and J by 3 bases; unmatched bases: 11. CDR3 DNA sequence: TGTGCCAGCACCTCTGGGGGACAGGTATACTACGAGCAGTACTTC. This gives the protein CASTSGGQVYYEQYF.

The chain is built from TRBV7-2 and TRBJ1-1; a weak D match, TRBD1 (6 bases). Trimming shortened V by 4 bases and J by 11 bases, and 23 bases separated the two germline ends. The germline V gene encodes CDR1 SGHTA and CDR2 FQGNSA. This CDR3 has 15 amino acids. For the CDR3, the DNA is TGTGCCAGCAGCTCCTCCGGGGGGGCGAGGATCTCGGCTTTCTTT. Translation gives CASSSSGGARISAFF.

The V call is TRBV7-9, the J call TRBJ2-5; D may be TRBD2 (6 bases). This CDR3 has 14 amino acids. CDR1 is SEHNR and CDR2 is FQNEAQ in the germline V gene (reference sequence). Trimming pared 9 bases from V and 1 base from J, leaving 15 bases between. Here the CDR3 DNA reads TGTGCCAGTTGTAGCGGAGCTCCCCAAGAGACCCAGTACTTC. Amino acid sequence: CASCSGAPQETQYF. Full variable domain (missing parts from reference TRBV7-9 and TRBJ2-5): DTGVSQNPRHKITKRGQNVTFRCDPISEHNRLYWYRQTLGQGPEFLTYFQNEAQLEKSRLLSDRFSAERPKGSFSTLEIQRTEQGDSAMYLCASCSGAPQETQYFGPGTRLLVL.

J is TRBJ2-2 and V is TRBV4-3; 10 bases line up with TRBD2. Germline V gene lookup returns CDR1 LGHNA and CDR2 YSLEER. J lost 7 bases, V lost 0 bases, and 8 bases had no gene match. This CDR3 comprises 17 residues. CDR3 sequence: CASSQEASGSWGGELFF. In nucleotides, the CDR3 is TGCGCCAGCAGCCAAGAAGCTAGCGGGAGTTGGGGCGGGGAGCTGTTTTTT.

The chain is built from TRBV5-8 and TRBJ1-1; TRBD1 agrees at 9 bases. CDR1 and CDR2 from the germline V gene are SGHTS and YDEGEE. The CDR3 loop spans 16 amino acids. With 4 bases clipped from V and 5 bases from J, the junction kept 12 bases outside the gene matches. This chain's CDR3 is CASSQTQGAPGTEAFF. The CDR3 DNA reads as TGTGCCAGCAGCCAAACACAGGGGGCGCCAGGGACTGAAGCTTTCTTT.

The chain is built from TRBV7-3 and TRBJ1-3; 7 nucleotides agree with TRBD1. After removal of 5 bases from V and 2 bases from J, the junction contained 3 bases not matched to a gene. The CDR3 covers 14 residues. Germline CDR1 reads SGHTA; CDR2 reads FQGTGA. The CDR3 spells CASSEGTAGNTIYF. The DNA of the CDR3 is TGTGCCAGCAGCGAAGGGACAGCTGGAAACACCATATATTTT.

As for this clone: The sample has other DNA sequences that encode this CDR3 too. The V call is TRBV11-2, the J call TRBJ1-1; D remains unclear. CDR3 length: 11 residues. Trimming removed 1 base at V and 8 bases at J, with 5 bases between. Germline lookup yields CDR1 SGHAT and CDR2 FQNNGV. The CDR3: CASSLGGEAFF. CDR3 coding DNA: TGTGCCAGCAGCTTAGGAGGGGAAGCTTTCTTT.

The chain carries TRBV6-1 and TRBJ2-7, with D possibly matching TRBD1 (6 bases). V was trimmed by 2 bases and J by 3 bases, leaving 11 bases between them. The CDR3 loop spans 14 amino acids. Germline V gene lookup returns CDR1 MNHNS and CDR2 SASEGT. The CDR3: CASSEMWTVYEQYF. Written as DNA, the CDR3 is TGTGCCAGCAGTGAAATGTGGACAGTCTACGAGCAGTACTTC.